This record concerns one TCR beta chain sequence. The table lists this clonotype with a few counts. The antigen it binds to is not known. No qualities accompany the bases; no much larger clone lies one base away. CDR1 and CDR2 were assigned from the germline V gene (reference sequence) as SEHNR and FQNEAQ. Cut back by 3 bases and 5 bases, the V and J ends lie 13 bases apart. The CDR3, from cysteine to phenylalanine, totals 14 residues. Just CDR3 DNA is preserved here, 42 bases in frame from base 1. TCRdb lists the instrument as Illumina HiSeq 2500. Quantitative 5'-RACE with molecular barcodes was used to prepare TCR beta libraries. Per the original workflow: To identify disease-linked TCR variants, a new computational method was used, one built on a probabilistic model of VDJ rearrangement. The public sequencing data were trimmed at Q25 with fastp and processed into clonotypes with MiXCR by TCRdb, which kept only in-frame beta chains. Merged by CDR3 protein, the rows form single entries marked with the most common genes and DNA. The V and J calls reflect TCRdb's pipeline rather than the authors' work. Here the sample has 200,000 to 250,000 distinct CDR3 sequences; roughly a tenth occur a single time. 2.6% of the sample lies in the top ten.

This record comes from a study of CD8 T cells in ankylosing spondylitis (TCRdb year 2017). Regarding the complete study: The study profiled T cell receptor beta repertoires in healthy donors and ankylosing spondylitis patients to find disease-linked TCR variants. Peripheral blood samples were taken, and synovial fluid was additionally collected from ankylosing spondylitis patients. In total, the full study cohort was made up of 85 to 140 healthy donors and approximately 27 ankylosing spondylitis patients.

Broad study findings and their caveats: Significant enrichment of the disease-linked clones was reported in matched synovial fluid samples from ankylosing spondylitis patients. A CD8+ phenotype was shown by the disease-linked clones, which were found at relatively low frequencies in peripheral blood. Some of the motif variants had been reported before in the synovial fluid and blood of reactive arthritis patients, a finding that suggests common disease-initiation mechanisms. Blood from ankylosing spondylitis patients appeared to be characterized by a TCR beta motif composed of about 8 highly homologous amino acid variants.

The TCR comes from a male donor with ankylosing spondylitis or in good health (not recorded which). What was sequenced was blood, either unsorted or a sorted T cell fraction (not recorded which). The chain joins TRBV7-9 to TRBJ1-1; the D gene lacks a confident call. Read as DNA, the sequence is TGTGCCAGCAGCTTCGACTGGGGTGGGACTGAAGCTTTCTTT. It translates to CASSFDWGGTEAFF.